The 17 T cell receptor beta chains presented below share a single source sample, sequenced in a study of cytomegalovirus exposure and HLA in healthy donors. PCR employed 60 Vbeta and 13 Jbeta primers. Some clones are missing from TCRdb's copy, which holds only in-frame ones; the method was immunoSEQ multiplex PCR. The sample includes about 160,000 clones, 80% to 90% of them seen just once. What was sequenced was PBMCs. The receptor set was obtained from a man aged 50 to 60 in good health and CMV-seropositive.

The CDR3 sequence: CASSQDRTSGIDEQYF. CDR3 coding DNA: TGTGCCAGCAGCCAAGATAGAACTAGCGGGATCGACGAGCAGTACTTC. The rearrangement uses TRBV4-2 and TRBJ2-7, with 10 positions matching TRBD2. The germline CDR1 and CDR2 sequences are LGHNA and YNFKEQ. V gave up 0 bases and J gave up 5 bases; unmatched junction bases: 7. This CDR3 spans 16 amino acids.

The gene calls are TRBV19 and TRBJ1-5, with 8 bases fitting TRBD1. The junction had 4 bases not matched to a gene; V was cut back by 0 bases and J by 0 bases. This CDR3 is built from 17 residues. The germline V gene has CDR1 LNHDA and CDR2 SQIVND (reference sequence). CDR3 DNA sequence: TGTGCCAGTAGTATAGATGCAGGGGGCTATAGCAATCAGCCCCAGCATTTT. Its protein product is CASSIDAGGYSNQPQHF.

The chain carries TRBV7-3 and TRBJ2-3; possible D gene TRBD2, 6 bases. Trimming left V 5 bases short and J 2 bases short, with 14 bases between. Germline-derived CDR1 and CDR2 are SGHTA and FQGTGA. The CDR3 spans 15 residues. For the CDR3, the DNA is TGTGCCAGCAGCCCGGGGGTCAAACACACAGATACGCAGTATTTT. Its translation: CASSPGVKHTDTQYF.

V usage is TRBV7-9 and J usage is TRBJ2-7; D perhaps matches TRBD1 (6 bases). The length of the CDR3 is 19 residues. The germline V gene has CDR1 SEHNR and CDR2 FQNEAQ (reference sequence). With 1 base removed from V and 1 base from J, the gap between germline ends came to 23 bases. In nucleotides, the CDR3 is TGTGCCAGCAGCTTAGTATCAGGGGTTGGGTCCGAAGGGTCCTACGAGCAGTACTTC. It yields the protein CASSLVSGVGSEGSYEQYF.

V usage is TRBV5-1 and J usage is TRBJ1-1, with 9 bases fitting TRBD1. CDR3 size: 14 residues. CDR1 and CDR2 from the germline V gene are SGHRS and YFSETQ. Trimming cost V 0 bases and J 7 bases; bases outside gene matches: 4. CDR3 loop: CASSLEGTGIEAFF. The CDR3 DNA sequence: TGCGCCAGCAGCTTGGAGGGGACAGGGATTGAAGCTTTCTTT.

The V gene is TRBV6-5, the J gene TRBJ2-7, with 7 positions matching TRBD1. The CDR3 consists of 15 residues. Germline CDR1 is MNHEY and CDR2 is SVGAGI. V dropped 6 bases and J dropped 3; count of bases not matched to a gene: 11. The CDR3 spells CASSYGDRFDYEQYF. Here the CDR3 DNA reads TGTGCCAGCAGCTACGGGGACAGATTTGACTACGAGCAGTACTTC.

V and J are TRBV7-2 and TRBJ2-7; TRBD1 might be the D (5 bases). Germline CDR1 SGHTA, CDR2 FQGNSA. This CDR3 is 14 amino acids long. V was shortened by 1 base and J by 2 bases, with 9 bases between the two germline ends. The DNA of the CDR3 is TGTGCCAGCAGCTTAGGGACACTCACCTACGAGCAGTACTTC. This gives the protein CASSLGTLTYEQYF.

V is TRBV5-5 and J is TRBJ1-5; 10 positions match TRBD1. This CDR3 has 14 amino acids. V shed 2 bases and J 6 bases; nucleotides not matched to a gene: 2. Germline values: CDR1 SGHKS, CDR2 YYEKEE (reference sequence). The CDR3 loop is CASSFDRGLQPQHF. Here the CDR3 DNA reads TGTGCCAGCAGCTTCGACAGGGGGCTTCAGCCCCAGCATTTT.

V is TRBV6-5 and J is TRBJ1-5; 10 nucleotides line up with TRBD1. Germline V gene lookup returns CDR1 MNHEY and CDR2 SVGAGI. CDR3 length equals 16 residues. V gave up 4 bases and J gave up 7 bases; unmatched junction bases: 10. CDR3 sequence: CASSSYPRDRGQPQHF. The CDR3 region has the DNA TGTGCCAGCAGTTCATATCCCCGGGACAGGGGACAGCCCCAGCATTTT.

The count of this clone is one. The DNA of the CDR3 is TGCGCCAGCAGCTTGGCCGGGACAGGGGGTTTGGATGAGCAGTTCTTC. Encoded protein: CASSLAGTGGLDEQFF. The V call is TRBV5-1, the J call TRBJ2-1; 11 bases line up with TRBD1. The CDR3 is 16 amino acids. The V gene's germline CDR1 is SGHRS and CDR2 YFSETQ. Trimming removed 0 bases from V and 8 bases from J; junction bases left unmatched: 7.

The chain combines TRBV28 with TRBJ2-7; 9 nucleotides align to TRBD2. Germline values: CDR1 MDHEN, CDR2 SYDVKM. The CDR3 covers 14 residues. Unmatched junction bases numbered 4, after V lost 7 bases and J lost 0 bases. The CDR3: CASKISGSSYEQYF. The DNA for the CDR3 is TGTGCCAGCAAAATTAGCGGGAGCTCCTACGAGCAGTACTTC.

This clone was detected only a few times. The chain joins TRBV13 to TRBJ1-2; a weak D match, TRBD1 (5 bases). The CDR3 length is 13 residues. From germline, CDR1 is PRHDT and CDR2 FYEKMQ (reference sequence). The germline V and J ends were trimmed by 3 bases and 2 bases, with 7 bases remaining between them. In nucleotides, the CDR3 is TGTGCCAGCAGCTTCTCAGGGAACTATGGCTACACCTTC. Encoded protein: CASSFSGNYGYTF.

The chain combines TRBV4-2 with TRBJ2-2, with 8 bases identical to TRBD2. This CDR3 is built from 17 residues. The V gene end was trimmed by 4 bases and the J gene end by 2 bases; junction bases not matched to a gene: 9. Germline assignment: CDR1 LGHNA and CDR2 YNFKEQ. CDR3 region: CASSPRGLADNTGELFF. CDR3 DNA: TGTGCCAGCAGCCCCAGAGGACTAGCTGATAACACCGGGGAGCTGTTTTTT.

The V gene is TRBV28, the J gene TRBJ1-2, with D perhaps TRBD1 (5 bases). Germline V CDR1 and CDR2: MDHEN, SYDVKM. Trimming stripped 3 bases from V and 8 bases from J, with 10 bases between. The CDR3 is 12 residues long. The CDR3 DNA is TGTGCCAGCAGTTTTTCCACAGGAGGCTACACCTTC. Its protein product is CASSFSTGGYTF.

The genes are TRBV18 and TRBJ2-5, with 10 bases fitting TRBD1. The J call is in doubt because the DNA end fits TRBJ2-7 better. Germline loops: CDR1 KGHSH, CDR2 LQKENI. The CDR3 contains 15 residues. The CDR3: CASSRTGGSSYEQYF. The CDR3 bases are TGTGCCAGCTCACGGACAGGGGGGTCCTCCTACGAGCAGTACTTC.

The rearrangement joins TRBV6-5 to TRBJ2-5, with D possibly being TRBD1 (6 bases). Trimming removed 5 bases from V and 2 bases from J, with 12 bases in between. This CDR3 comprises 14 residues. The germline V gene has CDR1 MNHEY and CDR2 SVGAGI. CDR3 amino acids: CASSAGVGQETQYF. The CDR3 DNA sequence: TGTGCCAGCAGTGCAGGGGTGGGTCAAGAGACCCAGTACTTC.

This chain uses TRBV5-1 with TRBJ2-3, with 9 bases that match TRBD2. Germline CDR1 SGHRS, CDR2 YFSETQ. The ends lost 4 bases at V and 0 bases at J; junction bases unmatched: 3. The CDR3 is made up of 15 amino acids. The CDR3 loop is CASSRLAESTDTQYF. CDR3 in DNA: TGCGCCAGCAGCCGACTAGCGGAGAGCACAGATACGCAGTATTTT.